These 2 T cell receptor beta chains were sequenced from one sample in a study of OX40 agonist ivuxolimab in advanced cancers. The table came from immunoSEQ multiplex PCR; TCRdb's copy has only in-frame clones and leaves some out. The table has approximately 52,000 clones, approximately 94% seen once. The sample consisted of CD4+ or CD8+ T cells sorted from blood, taken in a trial of the OX40 agonist ivuxolimab. All receptors come from an adult with an advanced solid tumor such as melanoma, head and neck, liver or kidney cancer.

This chain joins TRBV4-2 and TRBJ2-7; 8 bases line up with TRBD2. This CDR3 comprises 16 residues. Germline CDR1 is LGHNA and CDR2 is YNFKEQ. Losses at the gene ends were 3 bases for V and 2 bases for J; bases not matched to a gene: 9. CDR3 sequence (DNA): TGTGCCAGCAGCCATCCCGGACTAGCTGGGGCCTACGAGCAGTACTTC. Residues: CASSHPGLAGAYEQYF.

V usage is TRBV6-5 and J usage is TRBJ1-2; tentative D call: TRBD1 (5 bases). Trimming took 0 bases from V and 7 from J, leaving 9 bases between them. Germline values: CDR1 MNHEY, CDR2 SVGAGI. This CDR3 region has 13 residues. CDR3 sequence: CASSYSLGLGYTF. The CDR3 DNA follows: TGTGCCAGCAGTTACTCTTTGGGGCTTGGCTACACCTTC.